This note documents a single T cell receptor (beta chain) sequence. Its antigen is still unknown. This sample was taken from a study of regulatory T cells in long-lasting Graves disease. Study outcomes and limitations: The researchers studied only peripheral blood, not thyroid tissue.

Building the TCR beta libraries relied on iRepertoire HTBI primers, and CDR3 regions underwent Arm-PCR. TCRdb used MiXCR to reprocess the multiplex PCR reads, holding one entry per CDR3 protein. The table records 400,000 to 550,000 distinct CDR3 sequences, around 14% of them present only once. The time point denotes: newly diagnosed GD, antithyroid drugs for less than 3 months. Extracted PBMC RNA gave rise to the TCR library. This sample was also put to use in a study of T cells in Graves' hyperthyroidism and ophthalmopathy.

The specimen comprised peripheral blood mononuclear cells (PBMCs), sampled at new diagnosis, from a patient treated with antithyroid drugs. The receptor comes from a woman in her thirties with Graves disease.

CDR3 DNA: TGTGCCATCAGTGAATCCCGTGAGACCCAGTACTTC. It codes for CAISESRETQYF. V usage is TRBV10-3 and J usage is TRBJ2-5; unclear D gene. Germline CDR1 and CDR2: ENHRY and SYGVKD. This CDR3 is built from 12 residues. V was cut by 3 bases and J by 5 bases, with 7 bases left in between.